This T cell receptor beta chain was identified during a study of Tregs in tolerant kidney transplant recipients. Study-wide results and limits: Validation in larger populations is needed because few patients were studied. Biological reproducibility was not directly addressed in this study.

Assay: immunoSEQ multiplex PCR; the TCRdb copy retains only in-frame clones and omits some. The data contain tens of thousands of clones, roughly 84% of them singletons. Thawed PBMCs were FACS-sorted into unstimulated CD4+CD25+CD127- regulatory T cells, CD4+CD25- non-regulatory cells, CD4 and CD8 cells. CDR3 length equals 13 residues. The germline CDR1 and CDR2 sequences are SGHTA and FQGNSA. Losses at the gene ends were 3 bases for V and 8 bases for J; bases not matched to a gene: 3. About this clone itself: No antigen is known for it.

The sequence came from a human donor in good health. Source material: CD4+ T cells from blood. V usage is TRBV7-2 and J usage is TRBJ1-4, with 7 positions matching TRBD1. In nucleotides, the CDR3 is TGTGCCAGCAGCTTGACAGGGTTCGAAAAACTGTTTTTT. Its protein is CASSLTGFEKLFF. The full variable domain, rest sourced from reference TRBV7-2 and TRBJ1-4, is GAGVSQSPSNKVTEKGKDVELRCDPISGHTALYWYRQSLGQGLEFLIYFQGNSAPDKSGLPSDRFSAERTGGSVSTLTIQRTQQEDSAVYLCASSLTGFEKLFFGSGTQLSVL.